This TCR beta chain was profiled in a study of persistence of HIV-infected CD4 T cells. Details on this clone: As yet, its antigen is unknown.

Sequencing used immunoSEQ version 4 in survey mode. Only in-frame clones appear in the TCRdb table, and some are missing; sequencing was by immunoSEQ multiplex PCR. The sample lists 25,000 to 35,000 clones, around 82% seen once, with roughly 0.9% in the top ten. The stimulus was lysate of CMV-infected fibroblasts, roughly 10 ug/mL. Memory cells lacking CD40L and CD69 with high CD45RO were sorted. Specimen: CD4+ T cells sorted from PBMCs after approximately 19-hour stimulation, collected from a patient who received antiretroviral therapy. The clonotype comes from an adult man with HIV who was CMV-seropositive.

In DNA form, the CDR3 reads TGTGCCAGTTCCAGGGAGGCCGTTTATTCACCCCTCCACTTT. This encodes CASSREAVYSPLHF. The chain couples TRBV6-5 to TRBJ1-6; D might be TRBD1 (5 bases). Trimming cost V 9 bases and J 8 bases, with 17 bases left between them. The length of the CDR3 is 14 residues. The V gene's germline CDR1 is MNHEY and CDR2 SVGAGI.